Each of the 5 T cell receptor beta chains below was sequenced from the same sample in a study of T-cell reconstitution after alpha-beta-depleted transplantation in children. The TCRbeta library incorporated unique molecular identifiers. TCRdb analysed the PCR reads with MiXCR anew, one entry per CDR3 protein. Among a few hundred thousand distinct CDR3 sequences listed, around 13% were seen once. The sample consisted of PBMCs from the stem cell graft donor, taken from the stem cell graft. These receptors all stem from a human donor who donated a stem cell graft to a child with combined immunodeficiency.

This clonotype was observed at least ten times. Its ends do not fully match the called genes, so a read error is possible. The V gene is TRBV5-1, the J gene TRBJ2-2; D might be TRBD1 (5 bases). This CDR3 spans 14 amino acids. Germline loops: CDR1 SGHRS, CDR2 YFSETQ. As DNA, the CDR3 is TGTGCCAGCAGTTTAGGGCAGGGCGCCGGGGAGCTGTTTTTT. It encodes CASSLGQGAGELFF.

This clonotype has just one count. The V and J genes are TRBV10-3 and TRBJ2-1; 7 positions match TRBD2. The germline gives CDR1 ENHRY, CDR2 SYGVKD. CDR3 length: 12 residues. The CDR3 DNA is TGTGGCAGCGCGGGAGATAACAATGAGCAGTTCTTC. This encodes CGSAGDNNEQFF.

CDR3 loop: CASSQDGGGSPLHF. CDR3 bases: TGCGCCAGCAGCCAAGATGGAGGGGGATCACCCCTCCACTTT. The gene calls are TRBV4-3 and TRBJ1-6; D possibly corresponds to TRBD1 (6 bases). This CDR3 has 14 residues. V was clipped by 0 bases and J by 10 bases, with 10 bases between them. In germline, CDR1 is LGHNA, CDR2 YSLEER.

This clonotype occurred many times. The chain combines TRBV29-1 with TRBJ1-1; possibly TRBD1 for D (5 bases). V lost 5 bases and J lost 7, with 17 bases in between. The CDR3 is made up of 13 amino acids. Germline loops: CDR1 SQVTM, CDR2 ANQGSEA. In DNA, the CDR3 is TGCAGCGTTAAGGGGTTGACCGCCATTGAAGCTTTCTTT. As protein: CSVKGLTAIEAFF.

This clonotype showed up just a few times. The CDR3 DNA follows: TGTGCCAGCACATTCGGCAATGAGCAGTTCTTC. The encoded protein is CASTFGNEQFF. The rearrangement uses TRBV12-3 or TRBV12-4 and TRBJ2-1, with D uncertain. This CDR3 is built from 11 residues. V lost 7 bases, J lost 6 bases, and 7 bases lay in between.